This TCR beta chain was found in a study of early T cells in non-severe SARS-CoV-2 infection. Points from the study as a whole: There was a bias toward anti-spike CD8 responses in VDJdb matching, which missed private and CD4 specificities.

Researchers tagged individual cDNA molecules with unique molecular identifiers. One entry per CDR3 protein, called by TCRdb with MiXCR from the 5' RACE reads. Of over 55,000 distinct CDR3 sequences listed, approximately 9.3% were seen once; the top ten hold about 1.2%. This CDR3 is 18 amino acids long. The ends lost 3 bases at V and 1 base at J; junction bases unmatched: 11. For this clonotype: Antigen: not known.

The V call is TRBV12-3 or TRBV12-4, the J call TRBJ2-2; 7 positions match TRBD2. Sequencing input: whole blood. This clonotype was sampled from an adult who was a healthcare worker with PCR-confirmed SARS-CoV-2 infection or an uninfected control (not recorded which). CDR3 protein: CASSLRYSIAGNTGELFF. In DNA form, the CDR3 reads TGTGCCAGCAGTTTGCGATATAGTATAGCGGGGAACACCGGGGAGCTGTTTTTT.